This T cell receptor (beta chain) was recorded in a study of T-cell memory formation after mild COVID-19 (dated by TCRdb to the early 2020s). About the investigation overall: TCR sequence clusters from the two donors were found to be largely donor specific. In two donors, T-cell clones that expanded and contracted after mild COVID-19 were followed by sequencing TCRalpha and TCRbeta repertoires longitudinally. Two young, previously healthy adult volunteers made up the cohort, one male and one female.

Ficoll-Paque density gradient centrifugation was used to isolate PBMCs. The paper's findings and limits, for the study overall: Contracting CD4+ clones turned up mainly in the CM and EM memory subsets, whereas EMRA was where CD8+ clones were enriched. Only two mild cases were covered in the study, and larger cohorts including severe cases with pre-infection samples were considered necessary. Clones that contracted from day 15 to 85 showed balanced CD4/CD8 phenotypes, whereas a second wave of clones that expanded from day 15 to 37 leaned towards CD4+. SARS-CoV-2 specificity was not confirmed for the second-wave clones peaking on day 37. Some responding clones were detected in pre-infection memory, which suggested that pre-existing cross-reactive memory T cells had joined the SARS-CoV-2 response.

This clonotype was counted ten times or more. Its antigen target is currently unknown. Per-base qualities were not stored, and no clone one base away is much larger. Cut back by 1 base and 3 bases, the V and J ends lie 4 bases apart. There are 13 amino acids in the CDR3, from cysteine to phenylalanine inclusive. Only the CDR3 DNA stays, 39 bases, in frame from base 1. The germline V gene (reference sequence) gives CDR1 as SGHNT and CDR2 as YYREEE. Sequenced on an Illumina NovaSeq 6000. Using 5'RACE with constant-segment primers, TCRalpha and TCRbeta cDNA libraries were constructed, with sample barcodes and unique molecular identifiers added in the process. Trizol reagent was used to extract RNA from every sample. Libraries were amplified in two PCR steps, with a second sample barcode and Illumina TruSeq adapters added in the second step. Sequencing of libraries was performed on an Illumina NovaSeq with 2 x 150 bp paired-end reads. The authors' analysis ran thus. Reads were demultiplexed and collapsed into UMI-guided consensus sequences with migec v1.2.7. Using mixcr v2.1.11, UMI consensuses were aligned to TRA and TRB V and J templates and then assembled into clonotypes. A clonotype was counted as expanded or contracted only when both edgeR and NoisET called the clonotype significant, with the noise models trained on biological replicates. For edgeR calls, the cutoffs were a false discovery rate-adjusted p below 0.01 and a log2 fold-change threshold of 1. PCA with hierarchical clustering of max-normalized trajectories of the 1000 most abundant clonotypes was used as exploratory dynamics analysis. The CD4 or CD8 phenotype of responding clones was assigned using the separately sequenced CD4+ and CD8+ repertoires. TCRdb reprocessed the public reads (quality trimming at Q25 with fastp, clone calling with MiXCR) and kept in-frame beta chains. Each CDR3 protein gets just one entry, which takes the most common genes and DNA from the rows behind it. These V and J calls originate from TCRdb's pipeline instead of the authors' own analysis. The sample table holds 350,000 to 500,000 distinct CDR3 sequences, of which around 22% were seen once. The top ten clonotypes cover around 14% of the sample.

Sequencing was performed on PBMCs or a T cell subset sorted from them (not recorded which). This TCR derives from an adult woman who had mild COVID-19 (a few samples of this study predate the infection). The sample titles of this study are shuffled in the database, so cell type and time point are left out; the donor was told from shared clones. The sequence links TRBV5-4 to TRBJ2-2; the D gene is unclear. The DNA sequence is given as TGTGCCAGCAGCTTGAAAGACACCGGGGAGCTGTTTTTT. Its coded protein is CASSLKDTGELFF.